This entry concerns a single TCR beta chain. It was the roughly 130-subject validation cohort, separate from the approximately 620-subject first cohort, to which the donors belonged. The data belong to a study of cytomegalovirus exposure and HLA in healthy donors. Sequenced by immunoSEQ multiplex PCR; TCRdb stores in-frame clones only, minus some. The table has over 250,000 clones, just over 85% seen once. CDR3 length: 17 residues. The V and J ends lost 2 bases and 2 bases, in that order; junction bases with no gene match: 5. Germline V gene data show CDR1 as SGHRS and CDR2 as YFSETQ. The clonotype comes from a woman under 30 in good health and CMV-seronegative. The sequenced sample was PBMCs. The chain joins TRBV5-1 to TRBJ2-1; 12 bases align to TRBD2. The CDR3 spells CASSFTSGGWTYNEQFF. CDR3 DNA sequence: TGCGCCAGCAGCTTTACTAGCGGGGGGTGGACCTACAATGAGCAGTTCTTC. Looking up the rest from reference TRBV5-1 and TRBJ2-1 gives the full variable domain: KAGVTQTPRYLIKTRGQQVTLSCSPISGHRSVSWYQQTPGQGLQFLFEYFSETQRNKGNFPGRFSGRQFSNSRSEMNVSTLELGDSALYLCASSFTSGGWTYNEQFFGPGTRLTVL.